This T cell receptor beta chain was retrieved from a study of T-cell reconstitution after alpha-beta-depleted transplantation in children. Overall study results and limits: Once a year had passed after transplant, T-cell counts and diversity came mostly from newly produced T cells. Reportedly, only several hundred clones from non-depleted graft cells drove alpha-beta T-cell counts at about two months. Some patients' high day-60 TCRbeta diversity was traced to surviving recipient T cells and thymic progenitors.

Unique molecular identifiers were incorporated when the TCRbeta library was constructed. TCRdb reprocessed the PCR reads with MiXCR, giving one entry per CDR3 protein. The top ten hold approximately 8.6% of the sample, which has hundreds of thousands of distinct CDR3 sequences, over 7% seen once. The CDR3 has 15 residues. CDR1 SGHDT and CDR2 YYEEEE come from the germline V gene. V lost 7 bases, J lost 9 bases, and 19 bases stayed unmatched. A note on this clonotype: Its specificity is not known.

The sequences come from peripheral blood, collected 360 days after TCRalphabeta/CD19-depleted stem cell transplant. The origin of this receptor is a female patient aged 2-9 years who had a stem cell transplant for Fanconi anemia, so the T cells may come from the graft donor. This chain connects TRBV5-6 to TRBJ2-7; 7 bases map to TRBD2. The CDR3 nucleotides read TGTGCCAGCCTTTTGACTAGCCCCGTTGAAAGCGGGCAGTACTTC. Amino acid sequence: CASLLTSPVESGQYF.